Sequencing of this T cell receptor (beta chain) was carried out in a study of cytomegalovirus exposure and HLA in healthy donors. Turning to the study itself: From about 180 million T cells, an earlier analysis saw approximately 120 million unique TCR beta sequences.

A note on this clone: What it binds is unknown.

Trimming cost V 3 bases and J 6 bases, with 6 bases left between them. CDR1 is MNHNS and CDR2 is SASEGT in the germline V gene. The CDR3 length is 12 residues. Use of 60 Vbeta and 13 Jbeta primers characterized the PCR. Methods used by the authors: The count from a later analysis was about 80 million unique TCR beta chains, some 12 million of them shared. Profiled with immunoSEQ multiplex PCR; TCRdb holds only in-frame clones, not every one. V and J calls and clone size are those listed in that table; D and trimming were worked out from the DNA. The sample lists hundreds of thousands of clones, roughly two thirds occurring once. The study, taken as a whole, reports: Excluded were some V segments that proved indistinguishable, including TRBV6-2 and TRBV6-3. Presence/absence analyses took donor sequencing depth as roughly uniform.

This sequence originates from a female donor in good health and CMV-seronegative. The source material was PBMCs. The chain is built from TRBV6-1 and TRBJ1-5; D gene unclear. CDR3 amino acids: CASSDNGQPQHF. The CDR3 bases are TGTGCCAGCAGTGATAACGGTCAGCCCCAGCATTTT.